The clone carrying this T cell receptor (beta chain) was counted only a few times. Different DNA sequences within this sample yield the same CDR3. This record belongs to a study of shared clonotypes between healthy human individuals. About the study: The donors, two women and three men, were aged 18 to 49.

Every donor, a Caucasian adult, lived in Nashville, Tennessee. Sequencing was at deep level. The table came from immunoSEQ multiplex PCR; TCRdb's copy has only in-frame clones and leaves some out. The table records a few hundred thousand clones, about 80% of them present only once. This sequence originates from a woman aged 40 to 55 in good health. Some clones in this sample may be carry-over from other donors' samples. The specimen sequenced was PBMCs.

Here the CDR3 reads CASSPSSYEQYF. The CDR3 DNA is TGTGCCAGCAGCCCGAGTTCCTACGAGCAGTACTTC. This chain connects TRBV7-9 to TRBJ2-7; the D is unclear. Trimming cost V 5 bases and J 1 base, with 6 bases left between them. Looked up from germline, CDR1 is SEHNR and CDR2 is FQNEAQ (reference sequence). CDR3 size: 12 residues.